This TCR beta chain stems from a study of blood T cell repertoires in COVID-19. Study context: COVID-19 samples, acute and convalescent, were from the United States, Italy and Spain. PBMCs, B-cell-depleted T cells, or T cells were the source of the cDNA or gDNA that made up the material.

The germline CDR1 and CDR2 sequences are SNHLY and FYNNEI. With V trimmed by 7 bases and J by 3 bases, 6 bases remained unmatched. The CDR3 extends over 14 amino acids. Authors' analysis steps: Reference gene primer amplification yielded estimated nucleated cell counts. The repertoire was sequenced with immunoSEQ multiplex PCR; TCRdb's copy has only in-frame clones and lacks some. V and J calls and clone size follow that table, whereas D and trimming were derived from the DNA. Here the sample spans about 230,000 clones, 80% to 90% being singletons. The chain has TRBV2 and TRBJ2-4; 7 nucleotides agree with TRBD2. Material: peripheral blood. The source is a woman aged 40 to 50 who had recovered from COVID-19. DNA for the CDR3: TGTGCCAGCACAGATGGGGGGGACAAAAACATTCAGTACTTC. It specifies CASTDGGDKNIQYF.